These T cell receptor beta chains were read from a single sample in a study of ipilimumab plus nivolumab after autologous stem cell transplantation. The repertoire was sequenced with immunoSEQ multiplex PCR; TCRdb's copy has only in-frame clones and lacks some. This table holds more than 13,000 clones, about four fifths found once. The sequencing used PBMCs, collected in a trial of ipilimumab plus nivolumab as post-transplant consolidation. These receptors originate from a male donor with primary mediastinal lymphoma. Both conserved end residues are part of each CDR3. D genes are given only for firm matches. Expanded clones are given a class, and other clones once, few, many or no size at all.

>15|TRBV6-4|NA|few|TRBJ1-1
TGTGCCAGCAGTGACGAAGGGATTGGGAACACTGAAGCTTTCTTT
CASSDEGIGNTEAFF
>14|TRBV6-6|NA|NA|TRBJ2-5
TGTGCCAGCACCATAGGGGGGGCGGGAGAGACCCAGTACTTC
CASTIGGAGETQYF
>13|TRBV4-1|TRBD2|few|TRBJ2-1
TGCGCCAGCAGCCTAGGACTAGCGGGCGAGCAGTTCTTC
CASSLGLAGEQFF
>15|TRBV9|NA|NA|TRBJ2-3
TGTGCCAGCAGCCCCCGGAGCGGGAGCACAGATACGCAGTATTTT
CASSPRSGSTDTQYF
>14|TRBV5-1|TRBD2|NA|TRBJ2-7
TGCGCCAGCAGCCGGACGGGGGGCTCCTACGAGCAGTACTTC
CASSRTGGSYEQYF
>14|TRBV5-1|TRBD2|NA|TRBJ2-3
TGCGCCTCGAGCGGGGGCGGTACCACAGATACGCAGTATTTT
CASSGGGTTDTQYF
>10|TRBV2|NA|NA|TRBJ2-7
TGTGCCAGCCGCCGGACCGAGCAGTACTTC
CASRRTEQYF
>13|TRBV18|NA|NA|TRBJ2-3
TGTGCCAGCTCGCCCCCGGGAGCAGATACGCAGTATTTT
CASSPPGADTQYF
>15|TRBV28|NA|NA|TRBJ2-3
TGTGCCAGCAGCCCAGACGGGAGAGGCACAGATACGCAGTATTTT
CASSPDGRGTDTQYF
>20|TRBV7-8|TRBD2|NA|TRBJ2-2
TGTGCCAGCAGCCCAGGGGCCGGGCGTACTAGCGGGAGACCCACCGGGGAGCTGTTTTTT
CASSPGAGRTSGRPTGELFF
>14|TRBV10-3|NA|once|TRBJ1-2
TGTGCCATCAGGGGGGGGACAAGCAACTATGGCTACACCTTC
CAIRGGTSNYGYTF
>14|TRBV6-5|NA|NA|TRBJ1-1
TGTGCCAGCAATCTCTCGGACAGACGAACTGAAGCTTTCTTT
CASNLSDRRTEAFF
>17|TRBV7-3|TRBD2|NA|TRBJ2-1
TGTGCCAGCAGCGCGGGACTAGCGGGAGACTTCTACAATGAGCAGTTCTTC
CASSAGLAGDFYNEQFF
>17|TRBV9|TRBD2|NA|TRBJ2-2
TGTGCCAGCAGCGTAGCCCCCCTAGCGGGAGGCACCGGGGAGCTGTTTTTT
CASSVAPLAGGTGELFF
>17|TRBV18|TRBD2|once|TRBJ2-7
TGTGCCAGCTCACGCACGTCGGGGACTAGCGGGAGCTACGAGCAGTACTTC
CASSRTSGTSGSYEQYF
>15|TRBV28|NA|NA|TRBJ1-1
TGTGCCAGCAGTTCGCCGGCGTCGGCGAACACTGAAGCTTTCTTT
CASSSPASANTEAFF
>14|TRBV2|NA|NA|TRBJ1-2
TGTGCCAGCAGTGCCGTTCAGGGTGCCTATGGCTACACCTTC
CASSAVQGAYGYTF
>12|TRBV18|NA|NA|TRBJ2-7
TGTGCCAGCTCAAGGGAGGCTGTCGAGCAGTACTTC
CASSREAVEQYF
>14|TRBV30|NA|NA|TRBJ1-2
TGTGCCTGGAGTTTCGCAGGGGCGGACTATGGCTACACCTTC
CAWSFAGADYGYTF
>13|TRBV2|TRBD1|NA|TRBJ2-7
TGTGCCAGCAGGGACAGGGTTTCCTACGAGCAGTACTTC
CASRDRVSYEQYF
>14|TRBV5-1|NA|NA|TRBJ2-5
TGCGCCAGCAGCTTGTTTAGTAGCCGGGAGACCCAGTACTTC
CASSLFSSRETQYF
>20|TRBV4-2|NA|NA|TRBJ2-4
TGTGCCAGCAGCCTAATCACTAGTAAGGTCGGAGGGCTAGCCAAAAACATTCAGTACTTC
CASSLITSKVGGLAKNIQYF
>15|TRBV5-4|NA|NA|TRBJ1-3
TGTGCCAGCAGCTTTCAGGGGCTGACTGGAAACACCATATATTTT
CASSFQGLTGNTIYF
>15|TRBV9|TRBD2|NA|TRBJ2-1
TGTGCCAGCAGCGTAAGGGCTAGCGGGACGGGTGAGCAGTTCTTC
CASSVRASGTGEQFF
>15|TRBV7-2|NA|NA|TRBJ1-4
TGTGCCAGCAGCTCCAGGGCAGGGACTAATGAAAAACTGTTTTTT
CASSSRAGTNEKLFF
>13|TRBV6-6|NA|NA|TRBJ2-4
TGTGCCAGCAGTTACATAGCCAAAAACATTCAGTACTTC
CASSYIAKNIQYF
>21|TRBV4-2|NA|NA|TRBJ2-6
TGTGCCAGCAGCCAAGATCCATTAGGACAGAGGATTCTTTCTGGGGCCAACGTCCTGACTTTC
CASSQDPLGQRILSGANVLTF
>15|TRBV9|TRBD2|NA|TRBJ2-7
TGTGCCAGCAGCGTAGGGGGGGGTGGCTCCTACGAGCAGTACTTC
CASSVGGGGSYEQYF
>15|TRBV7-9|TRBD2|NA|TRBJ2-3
TGTGCCAGCAGCTTAGGGACTAGCGGGGGGGATACGCAGTATTTT
CASSLGTSGGDTQYF
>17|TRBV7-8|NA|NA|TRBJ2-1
TGTGCCAGCAGCTCCATGGACCCACGGAGCTCCTACAATGAGCAGTTCTTC
CASSSMDPRSSYNEQFF
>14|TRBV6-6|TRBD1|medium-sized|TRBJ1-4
TGTGCCAGCAGTTCGACAGGGAGAAATGAAAAACTGTTTTTT
CASSSTGRNEKLFF
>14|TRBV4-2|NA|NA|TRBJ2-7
TGTGCCAGCAGCCAGAATAACAGGGAGGGCGAGCAGTACTTC
CASSQNNREGEQYF
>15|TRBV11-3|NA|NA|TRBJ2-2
TGTGCCAGCAGCTTAGGGACAACTATCACCGGGGAGCTGTTTTTT
CASSLGTTITGELFF
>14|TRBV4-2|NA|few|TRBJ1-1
TGTGCCAGCAGCCAAGAGATCAGGGGAACTGAAGCTTTCTTT
CASSQEIRGTEAFF
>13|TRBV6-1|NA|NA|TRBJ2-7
TGTGCCAGCAGCCCAACCCTGGGGTACGAGCAGTACTTC
CASSPTLGYEQYF
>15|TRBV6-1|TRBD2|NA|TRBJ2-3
TGTGCCAGCAGTGCAACTAGCGGGGTCACAGATACGCAGTATTTT
CASSATSGVTDTQYF
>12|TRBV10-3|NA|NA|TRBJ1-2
TGTGCCATCAGCTCAGGGGACTATGGCTACACCTTC
CAISSGDYGYTF
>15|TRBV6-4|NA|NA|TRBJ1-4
TGTGCCAGCAGTGAATGGGCGACAACTAATGAAAAACTGTTTTTT
CASSEWATTNEKLFF
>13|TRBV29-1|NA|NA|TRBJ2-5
TGCAGCGTTAAGACAGGTCTCCAAGAGACCCAGTACTTC
CSVKTGLQETQYF
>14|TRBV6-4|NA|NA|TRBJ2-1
TGTGCCAGCAGTGAATCGGACGGTTACAATGAGCAGTTCTTC
CASSESDGYNEQFF
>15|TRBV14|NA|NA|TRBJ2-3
TGTGCCAGCAGCCATATGGGGGGGCGCACAGATACGCAGTATTTT
CASSHMGGRTDTQYF
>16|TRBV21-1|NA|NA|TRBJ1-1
TGTGCCAGCAGCAGAGGGGTCAGGGCCATGAACACTGAAGCTTTCTTT
CASSRGVRAMNTEAFF